This T cell receptor (beta chain) was retrieved from a study of human T cells and chemical hapten exposure. Study as a whole: Slight volume differences across pooled libraries mainly accounted for varying per-sample TCR yields.

Single cDNA molecules in the library carried unique molecular identifiers attached during preparation. As handled by the study authors: 95,638 TCRs per sample was the median, with a range of roughly 23,224 to 750,000. MiXCR, run by TCRdb on the RACE reads, gives a single entry per CDR3 protein. The V and J calls shown here were made by TCRdb, not taken from the authors' results. The sample has around 47,000 distinct CDR3 sequences; 3.7% are singletons. General study points: With regard to DPC sensitization, TCRs above 1 in 1000 frequency did not change.

In this sample, this clonotype turned up a few times. The antigen remains undetermined. Time point denoted: healthy volunteer bleed at 6 weeks. The study extracted total RNA from unfractionated whole blood. V lost 6 bases and J lost 7, with 11 bases in between. The CDR3 sequence is 13 residues long. Germline CDR1 reads SGHRS; CDR2 reads YFSETQ. The chain links TRBV5-1 to TRBJ1-6; a possible D gene is TRBD1 (6 bases). Sequencing was done on a sample of whole blood. This sequence was found in a human donor in good health. Some clones in this sample may be carry-over from other donors' samples. CDR3 amino acids: CASTFTGNSPLHF. Written as DNA, the CDR3 is TGCGCCAGCACGTTCACAGGGAATTCACCCCTCCACTTT.